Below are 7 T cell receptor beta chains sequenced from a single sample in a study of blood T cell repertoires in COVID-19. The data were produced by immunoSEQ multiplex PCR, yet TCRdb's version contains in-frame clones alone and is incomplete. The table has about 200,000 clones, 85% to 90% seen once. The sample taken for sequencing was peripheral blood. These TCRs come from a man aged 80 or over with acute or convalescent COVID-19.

The CDR3 spells CALELSGNQPQHF. The CDR3 region has the DNA TGTGCCTTGGAGTTGTCAGGGAATCAGCCCCAGCATTTT. The V and J genes are TRBV30 and TRBJ1-5, with D perhaps TRBD1 (5 bases). The CDR3 loop spans 13 amino acids. Germline lookup yields CDR1 GTSNPN and CDR2 SVGIG (reference sequence). V was cut by 7 bases and J by 4 bases, with 14 bases left in between.

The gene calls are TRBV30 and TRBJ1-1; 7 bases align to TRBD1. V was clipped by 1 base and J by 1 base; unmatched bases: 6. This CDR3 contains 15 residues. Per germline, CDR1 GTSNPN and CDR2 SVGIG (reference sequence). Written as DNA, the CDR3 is TGTGCCTGGAGTGCCACCGGGACAGCGAACACTGAAGCTTTCTTT. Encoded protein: CAWSATGTANTEAFF.

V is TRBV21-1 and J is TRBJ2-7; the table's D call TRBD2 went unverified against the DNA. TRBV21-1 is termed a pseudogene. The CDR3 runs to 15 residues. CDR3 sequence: CASSKGEDTNYEQYV. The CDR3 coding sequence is TGTGCCAGCAGCAAAGGGGAGGACACCAACTACGAGCAGTACGTC.

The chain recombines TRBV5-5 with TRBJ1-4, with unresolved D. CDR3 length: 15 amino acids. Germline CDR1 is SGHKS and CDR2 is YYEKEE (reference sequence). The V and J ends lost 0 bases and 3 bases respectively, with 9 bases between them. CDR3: CASSLVGSSNEKLFF. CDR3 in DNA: TGTGCCAGCAGCTTGGTTGGCAGTTCTAATGAAAAACTGTTTTTT.

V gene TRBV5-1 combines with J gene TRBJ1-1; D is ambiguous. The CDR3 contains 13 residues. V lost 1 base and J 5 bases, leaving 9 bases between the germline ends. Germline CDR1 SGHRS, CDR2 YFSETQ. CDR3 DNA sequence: TGCGCCAGCAGCTTGCAATCGGGAACTGAAGCTTTCTTT. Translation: CASSLQSGTEAFF. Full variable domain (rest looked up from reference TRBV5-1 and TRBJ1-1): KAGVTQTPRYLIKTRGQQVTLSCSPISGHRSVSWYQQTPGQGLQFLFEYFSETQRNKGNFPGRFSGRQFSNSRSEMNVSTLELGDSALYLCASSLQSGTEAFFGQGTRLTVV.

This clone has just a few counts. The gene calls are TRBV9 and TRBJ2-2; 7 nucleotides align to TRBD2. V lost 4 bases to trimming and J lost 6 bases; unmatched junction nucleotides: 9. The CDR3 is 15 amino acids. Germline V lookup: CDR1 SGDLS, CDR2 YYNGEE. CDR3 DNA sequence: TGTGCCAGCAGCCCACGACTAGCCGGCGCCGGGGAGCTGTTTTTT. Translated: CASSPRLAGAGELFF.

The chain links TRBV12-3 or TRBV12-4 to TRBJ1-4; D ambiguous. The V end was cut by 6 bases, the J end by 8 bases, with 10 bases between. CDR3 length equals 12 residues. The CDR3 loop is CASSWREEKLFF. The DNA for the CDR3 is TGTGCCAGCAGCTGGCGGGAGGAAAAACTGTTTTTT.